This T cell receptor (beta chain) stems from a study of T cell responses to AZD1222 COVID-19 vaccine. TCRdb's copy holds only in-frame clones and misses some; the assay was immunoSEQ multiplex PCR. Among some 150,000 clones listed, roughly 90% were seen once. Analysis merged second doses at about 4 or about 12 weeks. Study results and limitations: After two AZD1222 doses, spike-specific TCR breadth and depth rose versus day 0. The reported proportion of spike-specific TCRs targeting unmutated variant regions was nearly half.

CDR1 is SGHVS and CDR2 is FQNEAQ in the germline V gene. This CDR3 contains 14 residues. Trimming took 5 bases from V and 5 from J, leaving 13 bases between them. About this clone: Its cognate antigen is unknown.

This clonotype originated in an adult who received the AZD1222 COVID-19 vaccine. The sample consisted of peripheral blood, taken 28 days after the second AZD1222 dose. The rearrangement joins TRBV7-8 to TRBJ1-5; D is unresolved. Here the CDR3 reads CASSLWAEDQPQHF. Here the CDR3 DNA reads TGTGCCAGCAGCCTCTGGGCCGAGGATCAGCCCCAGCATTTT.